This TCR beta chain is from a study of Ad26.COV2.S vaccination and SARS-CoV-2 variants. Clones were read by immunoSEQ multiplex PCR, and TCRdb kept only the in-frame ones, dropping some. The sample holds hundreds of thousands of clones, around 90% seen once. Treatment noted: some 20 received Ad26.COV2.S at low or high dose, single or two shots; 5 received placebo; per-sample allocation not given. Sampling took place 63 days after the first vaccine or placebo injection. From germline, CDR1 is MNHNS and CDR2 SASEGT. The CDR3 runs to 15 residues. V was clipped by 1 base and J by 4 bases; unmatched bases: 2. This clone was picked up one time.

This chain uses TRBV6-1 with TRBJ2-1, with 9 bases matching TRBD1. The clonotype was recovered from a person aged 18-60 years who received the Ad26.COV2.S COVID-19 vaccine or a placebo. The sequenced sample was peripheral blood, obtained in a trial of Ad26.COV2.S vaccine versus placebo. This chain's CDR3 is CASSEGDREYNEQFF. The CDR3 DNA reads TGTGCCAGCAGTGAAGGGGACAGGGAGTACAATGAGCAGTTCTTC.